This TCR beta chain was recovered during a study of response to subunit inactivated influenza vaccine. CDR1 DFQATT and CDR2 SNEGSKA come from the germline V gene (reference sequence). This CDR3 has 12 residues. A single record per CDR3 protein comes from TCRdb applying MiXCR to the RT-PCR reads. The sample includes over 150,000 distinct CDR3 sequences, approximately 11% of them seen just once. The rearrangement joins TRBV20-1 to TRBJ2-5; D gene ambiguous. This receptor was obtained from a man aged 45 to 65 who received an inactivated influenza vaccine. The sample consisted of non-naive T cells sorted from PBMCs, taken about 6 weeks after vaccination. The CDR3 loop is CSPAFNQETQYF. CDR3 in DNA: TGCAGCCCGGCGTTCAACCAAGAGACCCAGTACTTC.